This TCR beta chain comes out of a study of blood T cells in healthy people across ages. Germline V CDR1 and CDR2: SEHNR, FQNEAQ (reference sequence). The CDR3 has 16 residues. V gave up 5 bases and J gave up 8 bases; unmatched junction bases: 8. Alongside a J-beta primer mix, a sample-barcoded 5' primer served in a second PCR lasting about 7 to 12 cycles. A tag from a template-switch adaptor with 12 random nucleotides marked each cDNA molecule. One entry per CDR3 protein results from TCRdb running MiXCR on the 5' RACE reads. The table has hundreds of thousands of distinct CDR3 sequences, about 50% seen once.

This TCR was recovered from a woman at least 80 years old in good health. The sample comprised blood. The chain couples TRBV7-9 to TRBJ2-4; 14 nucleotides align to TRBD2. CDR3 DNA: TGTGCCAGCAGCCTCCCGGGACTAGCGGGGGCGCACATTCAGTACTTC. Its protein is CASSLPGLAGAHIQYF.